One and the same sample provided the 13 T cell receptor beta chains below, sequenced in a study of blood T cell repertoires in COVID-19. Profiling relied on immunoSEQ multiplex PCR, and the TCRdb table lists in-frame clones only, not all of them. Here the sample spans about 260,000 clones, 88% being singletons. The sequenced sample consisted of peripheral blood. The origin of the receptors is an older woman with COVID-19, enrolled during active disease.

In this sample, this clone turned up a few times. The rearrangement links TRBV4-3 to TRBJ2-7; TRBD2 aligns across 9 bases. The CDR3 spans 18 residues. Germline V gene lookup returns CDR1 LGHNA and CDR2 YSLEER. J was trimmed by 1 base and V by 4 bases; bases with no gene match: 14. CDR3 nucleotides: TGCGCCAGCAGCCGTGGTAGCGGGAGCAAAATTAGGTCCTACGAGCAGTACTTC. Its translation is CASSRGSGSKIRSYEQYF.

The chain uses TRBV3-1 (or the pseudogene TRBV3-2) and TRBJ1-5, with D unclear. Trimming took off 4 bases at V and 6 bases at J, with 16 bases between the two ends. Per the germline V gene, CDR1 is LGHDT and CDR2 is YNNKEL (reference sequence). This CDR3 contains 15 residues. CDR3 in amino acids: CASSPTPGMSQPQHF. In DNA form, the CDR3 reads TGTGCCAGCAGCCCTACCCCGGGAATGAGTCAGCCCCAGCATTTT.

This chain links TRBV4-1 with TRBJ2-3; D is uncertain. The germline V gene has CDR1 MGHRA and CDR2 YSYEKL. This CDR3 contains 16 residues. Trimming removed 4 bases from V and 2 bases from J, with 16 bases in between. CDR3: CASSPSPAVSTDTQYF. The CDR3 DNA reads TGCGCCAGCAGCCCCTCTCCCGCAGTATCCACAGATACGCAGTATTTT.

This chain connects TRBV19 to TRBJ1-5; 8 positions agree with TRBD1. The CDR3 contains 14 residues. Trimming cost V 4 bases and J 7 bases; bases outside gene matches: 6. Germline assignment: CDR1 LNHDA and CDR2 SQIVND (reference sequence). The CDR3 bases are TGTGCCAGTAGTACGGACAGGGTAGGACAGCCCCAGCATTTT. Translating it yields CASSTDRVGQPQHF.

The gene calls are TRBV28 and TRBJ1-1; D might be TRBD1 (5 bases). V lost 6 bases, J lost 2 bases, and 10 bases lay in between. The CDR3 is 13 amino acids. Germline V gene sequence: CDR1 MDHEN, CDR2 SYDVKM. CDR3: CASSDRQNTEAFF. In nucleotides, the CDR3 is TGTGCCAGCAGCGACAGACAAAACACTGAAGCTTTCTTT.

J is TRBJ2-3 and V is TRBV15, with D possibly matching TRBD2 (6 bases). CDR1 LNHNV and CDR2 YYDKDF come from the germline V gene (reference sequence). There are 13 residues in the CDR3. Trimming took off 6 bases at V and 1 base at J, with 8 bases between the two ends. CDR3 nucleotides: TGTGCCACCAGTGCTAGCGGCACAGATACGCAGTATTTT. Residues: CATSASGTDTQYF.

The CDR3 is CASLPGGAYNEQFF. For the CDR3, the DNA is TGTGCCAGCTTACCAGGGGGCGCCTACAATGAGCAGTTCTTC. This rearrangement joins TRBV7-2 to TRBJ2-1; 8 positions match TRBD1. The CDR3 length is 14 residues. Germline trimming cut 8 bases from V and 2 bases from J; bases unmatched to any gene: 5. CDR1 is SGHTA, CDR2 FQGNSA, per germline.

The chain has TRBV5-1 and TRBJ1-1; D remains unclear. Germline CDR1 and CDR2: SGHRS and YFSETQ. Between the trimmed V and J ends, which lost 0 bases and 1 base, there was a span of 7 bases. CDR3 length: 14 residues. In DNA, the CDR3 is TGCGCCAGCAGCTTGGACATGCAGAACACTGAAGCTTTCTTT. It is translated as CASSLDMQNTEAFF.

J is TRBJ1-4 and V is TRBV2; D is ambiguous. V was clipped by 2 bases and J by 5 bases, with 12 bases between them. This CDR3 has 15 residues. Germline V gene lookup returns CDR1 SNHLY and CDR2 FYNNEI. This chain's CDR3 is CASSELFPLNEKLFF. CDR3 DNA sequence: TGTGCCAGCAGTGAATTGTTTCCTTTGAATGAAAAACTGTTTTTT.

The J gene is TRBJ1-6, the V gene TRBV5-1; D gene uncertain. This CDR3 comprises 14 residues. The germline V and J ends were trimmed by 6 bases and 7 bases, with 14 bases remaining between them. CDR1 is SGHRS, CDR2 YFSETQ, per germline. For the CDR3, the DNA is TGCGCCAGCACCGGACTGGGGAGGAATTCACCCCTCCACTTT. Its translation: CASTGLGRNSPLHF.

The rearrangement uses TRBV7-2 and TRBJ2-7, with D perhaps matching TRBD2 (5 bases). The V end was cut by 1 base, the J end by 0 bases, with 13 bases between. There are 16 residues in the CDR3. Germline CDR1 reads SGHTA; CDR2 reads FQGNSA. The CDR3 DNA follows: TGTGCCAGCAGCTTAGGGGGTAGCGCCATCTCCTACGAGCAGTACTTC. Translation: CASSLGGSAISYEQYF. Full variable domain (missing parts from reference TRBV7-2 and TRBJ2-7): GAGVSQSPSNKVTEKGKDVELRCDPISGHTALYWYRQSLGQGLEFLIYFQGNSAPDKSGLPSDRFSAERTGGSVSTLTIQRTQQEDSAVYLCASSLGGSAISYEQYFGPGTRLTVT.

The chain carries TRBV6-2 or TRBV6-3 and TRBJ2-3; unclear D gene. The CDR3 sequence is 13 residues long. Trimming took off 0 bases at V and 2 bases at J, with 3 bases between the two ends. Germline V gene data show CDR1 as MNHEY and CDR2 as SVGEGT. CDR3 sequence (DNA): TGTGCCAGCAGTTACTCTTACACAGATACGCAGTATTTT. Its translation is CASSYSYTDTQYF.

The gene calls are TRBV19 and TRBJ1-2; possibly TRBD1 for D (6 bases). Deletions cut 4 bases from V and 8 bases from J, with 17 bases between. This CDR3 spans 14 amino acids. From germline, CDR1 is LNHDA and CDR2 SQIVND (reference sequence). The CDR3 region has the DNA TGTGCCAGTAGTACCCTGACAGGAGTGGGCGGCTACACCTTC. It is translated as CASSTLTGVGGYTF.